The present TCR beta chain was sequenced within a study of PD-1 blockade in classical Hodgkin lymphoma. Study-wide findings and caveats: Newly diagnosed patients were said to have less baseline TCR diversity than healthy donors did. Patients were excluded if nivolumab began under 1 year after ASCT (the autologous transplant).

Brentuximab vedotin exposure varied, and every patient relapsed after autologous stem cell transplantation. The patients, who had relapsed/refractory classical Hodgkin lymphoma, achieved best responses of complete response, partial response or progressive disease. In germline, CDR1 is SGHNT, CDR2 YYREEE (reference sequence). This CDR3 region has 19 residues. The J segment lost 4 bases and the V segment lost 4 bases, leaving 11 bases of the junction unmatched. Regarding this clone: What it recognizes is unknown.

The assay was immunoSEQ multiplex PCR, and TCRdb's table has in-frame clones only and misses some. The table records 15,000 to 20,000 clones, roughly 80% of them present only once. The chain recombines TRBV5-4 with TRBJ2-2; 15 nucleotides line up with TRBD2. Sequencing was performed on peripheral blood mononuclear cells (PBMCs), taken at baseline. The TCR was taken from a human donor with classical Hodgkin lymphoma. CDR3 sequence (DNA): TGTGCCAGCAGCACGCTAAGGACTAGCGGGGGGGGTGGCACCGGGGAGCTGTTTTTT. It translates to CASSTLRTSGGGGTGELFF.